This TCR beta chain was obtained from a study of beta chain features in type 1 diabetes. Study conclusions and caveats: The study found moderately but significantly shorter TCRB CDR3s in all four CD4+ subsets of Type 1 diabetes patients.

This clone came up a few times. Its antigen is undetermined. As every portion of the isolated RNA was reverse transcribed, the sequencing read expressed TCRB transcripts. Sequencing used immunoSEQ multiplex PCR; TCRdb keeps in-frame clones, though not all of them. The sample records hundreds of thousands of clones, over 12% being singletons. Germline values: CDR1 SNHLY, CDR2 FYNNEI. The CDR3 has 15 residues. The junction had 2 bases not matched to a gene; V was cut back by 2 bases and J by 4 bases. The clonotype comes from a man younger than 35 with type 1 diabetes. This sequence joins TRBV2 and TRBJ2-1; 10 bases agree with TRBD2. The material sequenced was naive CD4+ T cells from blood. The CDR3 is CASSELAGDYNEQFF. Here the CDR3 DNA reads TGTGCCAGCAGTGAACTAGCGGGAGATTACAATGAGCAGTTCTTC.